The 27 T cell receptor beta chains reported below all come from one sample, sequenced in a study of T cells in Graves' hyperthyroidism and ophthalmopathy. Researchers took RNA transcripts and amplified the TCR beta CDR3 regions from them. During a first-round RT-PCR of the TCR CDR3, the HTBI primer set was used. MiXCR, run by TCRdb on the multiplex PCR reads, gives a single entry per CDR3 protein. Of 150,000 to 200,000 distinct CDR3 sequences detected, 8% to 9.5% appear once; the ten largest clones hold about 20%. Sequenced material: blood. The receptors shown here come from a woman aged 18-29 years with Graves' hyperthyroidism that later progressed to Graves' ophthalmopathy.

This clonotype was found many times. The chain joins TRBV29-1 to TRBJ2-3; 7 positions match TRBD2. Germline CDR1 and CDR2: SQVTM and ANQGSEA. V shed 4 bases and J 2 bases; nucleotides not matched to a gene: 6. The CDR3 consists of 14 residues. CDR3 nucleotides: TGCAGCGTTGGAGCTAGCGGTTTCACAGATACGCAGTATTTT. Its translation: CSVGASGFTDTQYF.

This clonotype was seen repeatedly, ten times or more. The chain has TRBV20-1 and TRBJ2-5, with 8 bases lining up with TRBD1. The CDR3 sequence is 13 residues long. Trimming at V came to 0 bases and at J to 7 bases, leaving 4 bases not matched to a gene. Germline CDR1 is DFQATT and CDR2 is SNEGSKA (reference sequence). CDR3 amino acids: CSARDQQGGTQYF. The CDR3 nucleotides are TGCAGTGCTAGAGATCAACAGGGGGGGACCCAGTACTTC.

There are many counts of this clonotype. The chain combines TRBV18 with TRBJ1-1; D gene unclear. This CDR3 spans 12 amino acids. Germline assignment: CDR1 KGHSH and CDR2 LQKENI. V was clipped by 8 bases and J by 0 bases, with 7 bases between them. The chain's CDR3 is CASESMNTEAFF. For the CDR3, the DNA is TGTGCCAGCGAGAGTATGAACACTGAAGCTTTCTTT.

For this clonotype: This clone may be a read error of a much larger clone one base away. V gene TRBV20-1 combines with J gene TRBJ2-3; D ambiguous. CDR3 length: 12 residues. Germline CDR1 and CDR2: DFQATT and SNEGSKA (reference sequence). CDR3 sequence: CRARSGVYTQYF. The CDR3 DNA sequence: TGCAGGGCTAGATCAGGAGTTTATACGCAGTATTTT.

This clonotype was detected many times. This chain uses TRBV6-5 with TRBJ1-4; 7 nucleotides match TRBD1. The CDR3 covers 13 residues. Germline CDR1 and CDR2: MNHEY and SVGAGI. J gave up 8 bases and V 2 bases, and 2 bases lay outside the gene matches. CDR3 region: CASSYRDREKLFF. The CDR3 region has the DNA TGTGCCAGCAGTTACCGGGACAGAGAAAAACTGTTTTTT.

Ten or more counts support this clonotype. V usage is TRBV11-2 and J usage is TRBJ2-7, with 9 bases lining up with TRBD1. Germline V gene data show CDR1 as SGHAT and CDR2 as FQNNGV. The V gene end was trimmed by 7 bases and the J gene end by 3 bases; junction bases not matched to a gene: 10. This CDR3 comprises 15 residues. The CDR3 DNA reads as TGTGCCAGCACCCCTAGACCGGGACAGGGCTACGAGCAGTACTTC. Its translation: CASTPRPGQGYEQYF.

This clonotype appeared many times. The gene calls are TRBV12-3 or TRBV12-4 and TRBJ2-5; 12 bases are a match to TRBD2. CDR3 length: 17 residues. Germline trimming cut 4 bases from V and 6 bases from J; bases unmatched to any gene: 12. The CDR3 here is CASSSGASGGALKTQYF. CDR3 nucleotide sequence: TGTGCCAGCAGTTCAGGGGCTAGCGGGGGGGCCTTAAAGACCCAGTACTTC.

Ten or more counts support this clonotype. The chain recombines TRBV7-2 with TRBJ2-7; possibly TRBD1 for D (6 bases). The CDR3 spans 13 residues. Looked up from germline, CDR1 is SGHTA and CDR2 is FQGNSA. The V end lost 2 bases, the J end lost 3 bases, and 8 bases lay between the germline ends. CDR3 protein: CASSLRDNYEQYF. CDR3 coding DNA: TGTGCCAGCAGCTTAAGGGACAACTACGAGCAGTACTTC.

On this clonotype: A much larger clone is a single base away; this may be a read error. V and J are TRBV6-2 or TRBV6-3 and TRBJ2-5, with TRBD2 matching over 13 bases. Germline CDR1 MNHEY, CDR2 SVGEGT. This CDR3 region has 16 residues. The CDR3 spells CASRPPRTSGRETQHF. The CDR3 region has the DNA TGTGCCAGCAGGCCACCCCGGACTAGCGGGAGAGAGACCCAGCACTTC.

This clonotype has a count of ten or more. This chain links TRBV25-1 with TRBJ1-2; no reliable D call. Trimming took off 4 bases at V and 4 bases at J, with 10 bases between the two ends. This CDR3 is 13 amino acids long. Germline V gene lookup returns CDR1 MGHDK and CDR2 SYGVNS. The CDR3 is CASSGAGIYGYTF. DNA for the CDR3: TGTGCCAGCAGTGGGGCAGGCATCTATGGCTACACCTTC.

At least ten counts were recorded for this clonotype. The chain combines TRBV13 with TRBJ2-1; possible D gene TRBD1, 6 bases. The CDR3 runs 15 residues. The V gene lost 6 bases and the J gene lost 4 bases, with 16 bases spanning the gap. Per germline, CDR1 PRHDT and CDR2 FYEKMQ (reference sequence). The DNA of the CDR3 is TGTGCCAGCAGTACACGGACAGTAGAATACAATGAGCAGTTCTTC. It is translated as CASSTRTVEYNEQFF.

This clonotype has at least ten counts. The chain couples TRBV2 to TRBJ2-1; TRBD1 aligns across 8 bases. Unmatched junction bases numbered 3, after V lost 0 bases and J lost 14 bases. CDR1 and CDR2 (germline): SNHLY, FYNNEI. The CDR3 totals 12 residues. CDR3 sequence: CASSEAVQGEFF. For the CDR3, the DNA is TGTGCCAGCAGTGAAGCGGTACAGGGGGAGTTCTTC.

This clonotype has more than one count but fewer than ten. The rearrangement links TRBV9 to TRBJ2-3, with 9 bases lining up with TRBD2. After removal of 4 bases from V and 2 bases from J, the junction contained 8 bases not matched to a gene. Germline CDR1 reads SGDLS; CDR2 reads YYNGEE. This CDR3 is 16 amino acids long. CDR3 sequence: CASSPATSGTTDTQYF. CDR3 DNA sequence: TGTGCCAGCAGCCCAGCGACTAGCGGAACCACAGATACGCAGTATTTT.

The chain couples TRBV30 to TRBJ1-6, with D perhaps TRBD1 (5 bases). Germline CDR1 is GTSNPN and CDR2 is SVGIG (reference sequence). The CDR3 runs 14 residues. V lost 3 bases, J lost 5 bases, and 11 bases lay in between. The CDR3: CAWSPGTDNSPLHF. For the CDR3, the DNA is TGTGCCTGGAGCCCCGGGACGGATAATTCACCCCTCCACTTT.

This clonotype was counted a few times. A much larger clone lies one base from this, so it may be a read error. The chain links TRBV2 to TRBJ1-1; D uncertain. CDR1 is SNHLY, CDR2 FYNNEI, per germline. The CDR3 extends over 14 amino acids. The CDR3 spells CASSERLMNAEAFF. CDR3 DNA sequence: TGTGCCAGCAGTGAACGACTAATGAACGCTGAAGCTTTCTTT.

This clonotype has just a few counts. The chain uses TRBV2 and TRBJ2-7, with 13 nucleotides matching TRBD2. V was pared by 10 bases and J by 4 bases, with 10 bases of the junction left unmatched. Germline CDR1 SNHLY, CDR2 FYNNEI. The CDR3 is made up of 15 amino acids. DNA of the CDR3: TGTGCCACACAAGGGACTAGCGGGAAGGGTTACGAGCAGTACTTC. It yields the protein CATQGTSGKGYEQYF.

Many counts were recorded for this clonotype. The V and J genes are TRBV6-1 and TRBJ1-2; D is ambiguous. V gave up 2 bases and J gave up 0 bases, with 10 bases separating them. The CDR3 consists of 15 residues. The germline V gene has CDR1 MNHNS and CDR2 SASEGT. CDR3 region: CASSEFRFTNYGYTF. The CDR3 bases are TGTGCCAGCAGTGAATTCCGGTTTACTAACTATGGCTACACCTTC.

This clonotype occurred many times. The gene calls are TRBV19 and TRBJ1-1; possible D gene TRBD1, 6 bases. Trimming took off 5 bases at V and 2 bases at J, with 24 bases between the two ends. This CDR3 comprises 18 residues. Germline V lookup: CDR1 LNHDA, CDR2 SQIVND (reference sequence). The CDR3 region has the DNA TGTGCCAGTAGTTTTTCTGTCAGGGGCCGCACCGAAAACACTGAAGCTTTCTTT. Amino acids: CASSFSVRGRTENTEAFF.

Ten or more counts support this clonotype. The rearrangement uses TRBV6-2 or TRBV6-3 and TRBJ2-1; 12 nucleotides match TRBD2. CDR1 MNHEY and CDR2 SVGEGT come from the germline V gene. Trimming at V came to 0 bases and at J to 0 bases, leaving 9 bases not matched to a gene. The CDR3 covers 20 residues. CDR3 in amino acids: CASSYSGTSGPISSYNEQFF. CDR3 bases: TGTGCCAGCAGTTACTCGGGGACTAGCGGGCCTATTAGCTCCTACAATGAGCAGTTCTTC.

This clonotype has only a few counts. The chain uses TRBV4-1 and TRBJ1-4, with 7 positions matching TRBD1. CDR3 length: 14 amino acids. From germline, CDR1 is MGHRA and CDR2 YSYEKL. V shed 4 bases, J shed 6 bases, and the junction held 5 bases outside the gene matches. This chain's CDR3 is CASSPQGDYEKLFF. The CDR3 bases are TGCGCCAGCAGCCCCCAGGGGGACTATGAAAAACTGTTTTTT.

This clonotype has at least ten counts. The chain couples TRBV7-2 to TRBJ2-1; 15 nucleotides match TRBD2. There are 22 residues in the CDR3. CDR1 SGHTA and CDR2 FQGNSA come from the germline V gene. J lost 0 bases, V lost 3 bases, and 15 bases had no gene match. CDR3 DNA: TGTGCCAGCAGCTTTCCGGGACTAGCGGGGGGCCGTACACTGAGCTCCTACAATGAGCAGTTCTTC. It is translated as CASSFPGLAGGRTLSSYNEQFF.

The gene calls are TRBV5-4 and TRBJ2-7, with 9 bases aligning to TRBD2. The CDR3 consists of 14 residues. Germline CDR1 is SGHNT and CDR2 is YYREEE (reference sequence). The junction had 7 bases not matched to a gene; V was cut back by 2 bases and J by 7 bases. The CDR3 coding sequence is TGTGCCAGCAGCTTTGCGGGGGGGCCTCGGGAGCAGTACTTC. It yields the protein CASSFAGGPREQYF.

This clonotype was detected ten times or more. This chain joins TRBV12-3 or TRBV12-4 and TRBJ1-2; perhaps TRBD1 as D (6 bases). V lost 6 bases and J lost 0, with 11 bases in between. The CDR3 totals 14 residues. Written as DNA, the CDR3 is TGTGCCAGCAGGCACGACAGGTCTAACTATGGCTACACCTTC. This encodes CASRHDRSNYGYTF.

This clonotype occurred many times. The chain links TRBV2 to TRBJ2-5, with 7 bases that match TRBD2. Unmatched junction bases numbered 3, after V lost 8 bases and J lost 3 bases. The CDR3 covers 12 residues. Per germline, CDR1 SNHLY and CDR2 FYNNEI. DNA of the CDR3: TGTGCCAGCTGTCTAGCGGAAGAGACCCAGTACTTC. Encoded protein: CASCLAEETQYF.

This clonotype has ten or more counts. The gene calls are TRBV6-1 and TRBJ1-1; D is uncertain. The CDR3 is made up of 15 amino acids. The V gene's germline CDR1 is MNHNS and CDR2 SASEGT. Trimming cost V 1 base and J 1 base, with 10 bases left between them. The CDR3 sequence is CASSEDPGPNTEAFF. The CDR3, as DNA: TGTGCCAGCAGTGAAGACCCAGGTCCGAACACTGAAGCTTTCTTT.

This clonotype was recorded many times. The rearrangement uses TRBV12-3 or TRBV12-4 and TRBJ1-5; maybe TRBD1 (5 bases). There are 17 residues in the CDR3. Trimming removed 6 bases from V and 0 bases from J, with 18 bases in between. The CDR3 sequence: CASSFSGRGYSNQPQHF. In nucleotides, the CDR3 is TGTGCCAGCAGCTTTTCCGGCCGGGGGTATAGCAATCAGCCCCAGCATTTT.

This chain joins TRBV5-1 and TRBJ1-1, with 8 positions matching TRBD1. The CDR3 loop spans 15 amino acids. J lost 3 bases, V lost 0 bases, and 4 bases had no gene match. CDR1 and CDR2 from the germline V gene are SGHRS and YFSETQ. This CDR3 is CASSLVQGAYTEAFF. CDR3 bases: TGCGCCAGCAGCTTGGTTCAGGGGGCTTACACTGAAGCTTTCTTT.